This T cell receptor (beta chain) was documented in a study of cytomegalovirus exposure and HLA in healthy donors. Concerning this clone itself: Its antigen is as yet unknown.

A multiplex PCR was run with 60 Vbeta primers and 13 Jbeta primers. Only in-frame clones appear in the TCRdb table, and some are missing; sequencing was by immunoSEQ multiplex PCR. This table holds 130,000 or so clones, 75% found once. Study conclusions and caveats: Earlier results showed most TCR beta V segments being productive about 87% or about 30% of the time. Equally common other TCR beta chains were less clonally expanded than HLA-associated ones, a later analysis found.

Material: PBMCs. The TCR was taken from a middle-aged man in good health and CMV-seronegative.

The CDR3 DNA sequence: TGTGCCAGCATCCCGACCGGGGGCTCCTACGAGCAGTACTTC. Translating it yields CASIPTGGSYEQYF. This chain joins TRBV6-1 and TRBJ2-7; the D gene is possibly TRBD2 (6 bases). This CDR3 comprises 14 residues. V lost 7 bases and J 0 bases, leaving 13 bases between the germline ends. CDR1 and CDR2 from the germline V gene are MNHNS and SASEGT.